This T cell receptor (beta chain) was obtained from a study of blood T cells in healthy people across ages. Study details: Roughly one uniquely barcoded beta molecule per two T cells was captured.

Findings and caveats of the study: Higher diversity and more naive CD4+ cells were features of long-lived donors, compared to aged donors.

As concerns this clonotype: The antigen remains unidentified.

The second PCR ran about 6 to 12 cycles with a sample-barcoded 5' primer and J-beta primers. Tags on each cDNA molecule came from a template-switch adaptor with 12 random nucleotides. One entry per CDR3 protein, called by TCRdb with MiXCR from the 5' RACE reads. Altogether roughly 730,000 distinct CDR3 sequences are present, around 50% being singletons, with the ten largest covering roughly 24%. Sequencing was carried out using blood. The TCR originated in a man between 35 and 55 years old in good health.

The CDR3 nucleotides read TGCGCCAGCAGCTTACGGGACTCCGGGCGGACTGAAGCTTTCTTT. This codes for CASSLRDSGRTEAFF. The V call is TRBV5-1, the J call TRBJ1-1; TRBD1 might be the D (5 bases). Trimming removed 2 bases at V and 5 bases at J, with 16 bases between. From germline, CDR1 is SGHRS and CDR2 YFSETQ. The CDR3 consists of 15 residues.